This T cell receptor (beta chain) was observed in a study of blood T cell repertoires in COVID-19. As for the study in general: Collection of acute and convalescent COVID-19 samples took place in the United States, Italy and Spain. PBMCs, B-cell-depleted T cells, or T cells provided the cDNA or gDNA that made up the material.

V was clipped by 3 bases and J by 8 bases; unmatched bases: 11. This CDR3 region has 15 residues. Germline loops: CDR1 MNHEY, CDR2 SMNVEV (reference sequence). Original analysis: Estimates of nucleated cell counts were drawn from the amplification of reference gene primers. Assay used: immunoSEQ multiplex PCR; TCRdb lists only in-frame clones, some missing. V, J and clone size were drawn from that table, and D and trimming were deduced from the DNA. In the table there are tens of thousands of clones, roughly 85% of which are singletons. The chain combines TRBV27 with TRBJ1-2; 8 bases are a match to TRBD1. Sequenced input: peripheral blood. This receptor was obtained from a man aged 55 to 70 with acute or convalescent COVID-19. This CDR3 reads CASSFYGRGPEGYTF. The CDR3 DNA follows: TGTGCCAGCAGTTTTTATGGCAGGGGGCCGGAGGGCTACACCTTC.